This T cell receptor (beta chain) was sequenced in a study of shared clonotypes between healthy human individuals (dated by TCRdb to about 2020). With respect to the entire study: A few men and a couple of women, aged 18 to 49 years, made up the cohort. Per donor, three plates each were used for CD4 naive and CD4 memory, two for CD8 naive, and one for CD8 memory. To estimate repertoire size and how much clonotype sharing occurs between individuals, the study deeply sequenced the blood TCR repertoires of five healthy adults. Different laboratories and diverse techniques were used to prepare libraries and sequence TCR repertoires, to increase sequencing depth and limit assay-specific biases. Leukapheresis yielded between about 0.94 and 9 billion PBMCs per donor. The study at large found these results: Roughly 5% of naive CD4, 3.5% of naive CD8, approximately 2% of memory CD4, and less than 0.45% of memory CD8 clonotypes were shared across a handful of donors. Pairwise subsampling indicated that sequencing depth was expected to affect the degree of clonotype sharing among donors. Because the study included only a small number of donors, the genetic and exposure-history diversity represented was limited. Estimated clonotype richness was generally larger for naive than for memory subsets. Compared with non-shared clonotypes, the clonotypes found in all four sorted-subset donors had higher generation probabilities. Sampling was limited to blood, and TCR repertoires in tissue likely differ from TCR repertoires in blood. Incomplete sequencing was indicated by rarefaction of sorted-subset datasets, despite the large sequencing depth.

This clone has a handful of counts. What antigen it recognizes has not been identified. Base qualities are missing; no much larger clone stands one base away. TCR CDR3 regions were amplified from genomic DNA by multiplex PCR using the deep immunoSEQ assay. Extracted genomic DNA from each cell subset was spread evenly across all wells of several immunoSEQ 96-well plates, with each plate serving as a replicate. For sorted subsets, approximately 190 ng of genomic DNA, equivalent to around 29,000 T cell genomes, went into each replicate PCR. The purified libraries were quantified using a Qubit 3.0 fluorometer, sized with a Bioanalyzer 2100, and then quantified again using the KAPA Library Quantification kit. Every immunoSEQ 96-well plate was sequenced on a separate single-read 150-cycle Illumina NextSeq 550 flow cell. From the authors' description of their analysis: Because the immunoSEQ output included only junctional sequences and no quality scores, the filtering could not be the same as the filtering used for full-length reads. Sequences were annotated with PyIR, a Python wrapper for IgBLAST v1.9, using IMGT germline references to assign V/J genes and CDR3. Reads were removed for weak V/J assignments (E-value above 1e-6), missing CDR3, stop codons, out-of-frame junctions, or ambiguous translated residues. V3J clonotypes were defined as sequences sharing an identical inferred V gene, J gene, and CDR3 amino acid sequence. Percentage overlap between repertoires was calculated by dividing the number of shared unique clonotypes by the size of the smaller repertoire. Three approaches were used to assess repertoire richness: RTK rarefaction, the Chao1 estimator, and Recon v2.1 estimates of unobserved clonotypes. For all TCRbeta clonotypes obtained by the gDNA method from a few donors, generation probabilities were computed with OLGA. TCRdb carries this immuneACCESS record with in-frame sequences only. Its versions omit some clonotypes, under half of them owing to an unresolved V gene in the studies checked, with the rest unexplained. V and J calls and clone size are as listed in that table; D and trimming were resolved from the DNA. This sample is represented by 550,000 to 650,000 clones; roughly 95% of them were singletons. Clones ranked in the top ten supply about 0.12% of the sample.

CD8 naive samples consisted of CD45RO-negative cells that were positively selected for CCR7, yielding a CD45RA+CCR7+ population without TemRA cells. Donors were healthy HIV-negative adults with no recently reported acute infections or vaccinations. Every donor was a Caucasian adult residing in Nashville, Tennessee, USA. After blood collection by leukapheresis, PBMCs were isolated using Ficoll-Histopaque density gradient centrifugation and then cryopreserved in the vapor phase of liquid nitrogen. Purity and quantity of every magnetically sorted T cell population were checked by analytical flow cytometry. Genomic DNA was isolated from each sorted fraction and quantified by UV absorbance on a Nanodrop 2000c. V is shortened by 0 bases, J by 0 bases, and the region joining them spans 3 bases. Counted from cysteine to phenylalanine, this CDR3 has 13 amino acids. Only CDR3 DNA remains: 39 bases, in frame from the first base. CDR1 GTSNPN and CDR2 SVGIG were looked up in the germline V gene (reference sequence).

The rearranged chain carries TRBV30 and TRBJ1-5; no D gene is confidently identified. This clonotype originated in a woman aged 25 to 45 in good health. The sample consisted of naive CD8+ T cells sorted from blood. Read against the paper, the sample's cell subset or site label means: CD45RA+CCR7+. The bases are TGTGCCTGGAGTGTTGTTAGCAATCAGCCCCAGCATTTT. This yields the protein CAWSVVSNQPQHF.